This TCR beta chain was captured by sequencing in a study of cytomegalovirus exposure and HLA in healthy donors. General study results and limits: Altogether, 160 or so TCR beta chains were recorded as cytomegalovirus-associated. It was reportedly the case that the classifier diagnosed cytomegalovirus status with high specificity and sensitivity. Earlier results showed most TCR beta V segments being productive about 87% or about 30% of the time.

The CDR3 consists of 21 residues. V gave up 0 bases and J gave up 4 bases, with 29 bases separating them. Germline V gene data show CDR1 as SGDLS and CDR2 as YYNGEE. Both 60 Vbeta primers and 13 Jbeta primers went into the PCR. This table comes from immunoSEQ multiplex PCR, and its TCRdb copy is limited to in-frame clones, with some not included. The repertoire holds 150,000 to 200,000 clones, with roughly 82% as singletons. As regards this clone: Antigen: not known.

The receptor's source is a man aged 40-49 years in good health and CMV-seronegative. Source material: PBMCs. This chain uses TRBV9 with TRBJ1-3; TRBD1 is a possible D gene (5 bases). This chain's CDR3 is CASSVGAGWGDGGLGGNTIYF. The CDR3 coding sequence is TGTGCCAGCAGCGTAGGTGCTGGGTGGGGGGACGGAGGTCTCGGAGGAAACACCATATATTTT.